This T cell receptor beta chain was retrieved from a study of T cells in women clearing cervical HPV infection. Study conclusions and caveats: Controls had more TRBV6-7 (approximately 0.16%) than cases (approximately 0.11%). Each sample's T-cell count was unknown, possibly confounding richness. CIN3+ cases had significantly higher TCR richness than controls; evenness did not differ.

Method: immunoSEQ multiplex PCR; TCRdb's copy keeps in-frame clones and lacks some. The table for this sample gives 35,000 to 45,000 clones. Worth noting for this clone: No antigen is known for it. The missing CDR3 end, 3 residues past where the read stops, is filled in from the germline J gene.

Germline V gene data show CDR1 as SGHNT and CDR2 as YYREEE (reference sequence). The CDR3 consists of 13 residues. The V end was cut by 5 bases, the J end by 4 bases, with 11 bases between. The rearrangement joins TRBV5-4 to TRBJ2-3; D not certain. The sequenced sample consisted of blood buffy coat. This TCR came from a woman aged 18 to 69 with a cervical HPV16 infection that either progressed to CIN3+ or cleared (not recorded which). Partial CDR3 DNA: TGTGCCAGCAGTTACACGATGTCAGATACG. Protein sequence: CASSYTMSDT. The full CDR3 reads CASSYTMSDTQYF. Drawing the rest from reference TRBV5-4 and TRBJ2-3, the complete variable domain is ETGVTQSPTHLIKTRGQQVTLRCSSQSGHNTVSWYQQALGQGPQFIFQYYREEENGRGNFPPRFSGLQFPNYSSELNVNALELDDSALYLCASSYTMSDTQYFGPGTRLTVL.